This entry features one T cell receptor (beta chain) sequence. Its antigen is not known. One end of the junction fails to match germline, which may point to a read error. The read ends 3 residues before the CDR3 terminus; that terminus is restored from the germline J gene. Other DNA sequences from this sample encode an identical CDR3 as well. The data belong to a study of T cells in women clearing cervical HPV infection. Produced via immunoSEQ multiplex PCR; TCRdb's table is partial and in-frame only. The sample table sets out about 32,000 clones. Regarding the study as a whole: Controls had more TRBV6-7 (0.16%) than cases (0.11%).

Germline-derived CDR1 and CDR2 are LGHNA and YNFKEQ. The CDR3 extends over 15 amino acids. Sequenced sample: blood buffy coat. This receptor was taken from a woman between 18 and 70 years old with a cervical HPV16 infection that either progressed to CIN3+ or cleared (not recorded which). V and J are TRBV4-2 and TRBJ1-2; D is possibly TRBD1 (5 bases). The part of the CDR3 DNA that was read is TGCGCCAGCAGCCAAGCCCCAGGGTTGGGAAATGGG. It specifies CASSQAPGLGNG. The full CDR3 sequence reads CASSQAPGLGNGYTF.